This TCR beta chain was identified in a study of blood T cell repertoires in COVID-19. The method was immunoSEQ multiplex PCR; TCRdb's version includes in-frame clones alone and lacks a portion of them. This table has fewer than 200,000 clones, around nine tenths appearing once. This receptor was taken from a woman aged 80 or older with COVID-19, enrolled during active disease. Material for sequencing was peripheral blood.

This chain's CDR3 is CASSFNQGNTIYF. The CDR3 coding sequence is TGTGCCAGCAGTTTTAATCAGGGAAACACCATATATTTT. The V call is TRBV27, the J call TRBJ1-3, with no clear D. This CDR3 is built from 13 residues. Trimming left V 3 bases short and J 4 bases short, with 7 bases between. Germline V gene data show CDR1 as MNHEY and CDR2 as SMNVEV (reference sequence).